This T cell receptor (beta chain) was found in a study of early T cells in non-severe SARS-CoV-2 infection. Study-wide context: Sequencing of bulk RNA from unsorted whole blood was done, without chain pairing.

Of note for this clonotype: As yet, its antigen is unknown.

Germline V CDR1 and CDR2: LGHNA, YSLEER. Trimming took 0 bases from V and 1 from J; bases not matched to a gene: 2. This CDR3 has 16 amino acids. Unique molecular identifiers (one per individual cDNA molecule) were attached. One entry per CDR3 protein results from TCRdb running MiXCR on the 5' RACE reads. The sample contains more than 95,000 distinct CDR3 sequences, approximately 10% of which appear only once. Regarding the study as a whole: Anti-spike CD8 specificities were favored by VDJdb matching, whose results missed private and CD4 specificities.

Sequencing was performed on whole blood, taken at baseline. The sequence derives from an adult who was a healthcare worker with PCR-confirmed SARS-CoV-2 infection or an uninfected control (not recorded which). The chain has TRBV4-3 and TRBJ2-2; 7 nucleotides line up with TRBD2. The CDR3 reads CASSQDVAGNTGELFF. CDR3 sequence (DNA): TGCGCCAGCAGCCAAGATGTAGCGGGGAACACCGGGGAGCTGTTTTTT.